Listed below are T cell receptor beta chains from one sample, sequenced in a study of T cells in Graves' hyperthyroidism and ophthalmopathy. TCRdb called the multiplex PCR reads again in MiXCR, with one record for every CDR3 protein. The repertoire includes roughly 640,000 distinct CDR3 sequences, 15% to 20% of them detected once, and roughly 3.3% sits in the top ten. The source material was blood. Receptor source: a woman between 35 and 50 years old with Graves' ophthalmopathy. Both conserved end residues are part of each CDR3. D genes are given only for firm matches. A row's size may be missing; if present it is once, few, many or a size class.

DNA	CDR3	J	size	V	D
TGTGCCAGCAGTTACGTTGGGGAGGGTGAAGCTTTCTTT	CASSYVGEGEAFF	TRBJ1-1	once	TRBV6-2/TRBV6-3	-
TGCAGTGCTACGGAGCCCACTAGCGGGGGAATCACAGATACGCAGCATTTT	CSATEPTSGGITDTQHF	TRBJ1-5	-	TRBV20-1	-
TGTGCCAGCAGTTACGGACAGGGTGAGCAGAGCAATCAGCCCCAGCATTTT	CASSYGQGEQSNQPQHF	TRBJ1-5	many	TRBV6-6	TRBD1
TGTGCCAGCAGTCCCCTAGTGGTCCCATACGAGCAGTACTTC	CASSPLVVPYEQYF	TRBJ2-7	few	TRBV12-3/TRBV12-4	-
TGTGCCTCAGACAGGGGGTACGGTCCTAACTCTGGAAACACCATATATTTT	CASDRGYGPNSGNTIYF	TRBJ1-3	-	TRBV30	TRBD1
TGTGCCAGCAGCACGACTAGCGGGAGCCCCACAGATACGCAGTATTTT	CASSTTSGSPTDTQYF	TRBJ2-3	many	TRBV11-3	TRBD2
TGTGCCAGCAGTGAAGAGGGACAGGGGGCTGAAAAACTGTTTTTT	CASSEEGQGAEKLFF	TRBJ1-4	many	TRBV2	TRBD1
TGTGCCAGCAGCTTAGGGGGGACAGGGGCCTACAATGAGCAGTTCTTC	CASSLGGTGAYNEQFF	TRBJ2-1	many	TRBV5-1	TRBD1
TGCGCCAGCAGCTTGACAGGGGGCAGAGAAACTGAAGCTTTCTTT	CASSLTGGRETEAFF	TRBJ1-1	few	TRBV5-1	TRBD1
TGCAGTGCTAGGGGACTAGCGGTAGACCACAATGAGCAGTTCTTC	CSARGLAVDHNEQFF	TRBJ2-1	few	TRBV20-1	TRBD2
TGTGCCAGCAGCTTAGGGGCTAGCGGGGGGGGCAATGAGCAGTTCTTC	CASSLGASGGGNEQFF	TRBJ2-1	many	TRBV11-3	TRBD2
TGCGCCAGCAGCTTGGCTGGGGATACGAACACCGGGGAGCTGTTTTTT	CASSLAGDTNTGELFF	TRBJ2-2	many	TRBV5-1	-
TGCAGTGCTTCGGTACCTCTTCCTTGGGGGGATGGCTACACCTTC	CSASVPLPWGDGYTF	TRBJ1-2	many	TRBV20-1	-
TGTGCCAGCAGTTTTGGTCGCGCCGTCGAGCAGTACTTC	CASSFGRAVEQYF	TRBJ2-7	many	TRBV12-3/TRBV12-4	-
TGTGCCAGCCGACAGGCGTGGAATTCACCCCTCCACTTT	CASRQAWNSPLHF	TRBJ1-6	many	TRBV13	-
TGCGCCAGCAGCTCAACCTCCAGGGGCGAGGGCTACACCTTC	CASSSTSRGEGYTF	TRBJ1-2	-	TRBV5-1	-
TGTGCCAGCAGCTCCCTTCACGCCGCTTACGAGCAGTACTTC	CASSSLHAAYEQYF	TRBJ2-7	many	TRBV13	-
TGCGCCAGCAGCTTAACAGTCGCGAACACCGGGGAGCTGTTTTTT	CASSLTVANTGELFF	TRBJ2-2	few	TRBV5-1	-
TGCAGTGCTAGAGACGGGACTAGCGGGGAAGAGACCCAGTACTTC	CSARDGTSGEETQYF	TRBJ2-5	few	TRBV20-1	TRBD2
TGTGCCAGCAGTTCCAGCGTATACGGGACTAGCGGGAGTGAGACCCAGTACTTC	CASSSSVYGTSGSETQYF	TRBJ2-5	many	TRBV28	TRBD2
TGCGCCAGCAGGGAGATTGCGGGAGGTTACAATGAGCAGTTCTTC	CASREIAGGYNEQFF	TRBJ2-1	many	TRBV5-1	TRBD2
TGTGCCAGCAGTGAGAACAGGGTAAACAATCAGCCCCAGCATTTT	CASSENRVNNQPQHF	TRBJ1-5	many	TRBV2	-
TGTGCCAGCGGCGGCGGGAGGAATTCAGAGACCCAGTACTTC	CASGGGRNSETQYF	TRBJ2-5	many	TRBV28	TRBD2
TGTACCAGCGGCGAGACGGAACCTAATCAGCCCCAGCATTTT	CTSGETEPNQPQHF	TRBJ1-5	-	TRBV6-1	-
TGCGCCAGCAGCTCTGGCGGGAGCTCCTACAATGAGCAGTTCTTC	CASSSGGSSYNEQFF	TRBJ2-1	many	TRBV5-1	TRBD2
TGTGCCAGCAGTCCTGCGGGCGGTCTAGCCAAAAACATTCAGTACTTC	CASSPAGGLAKNIQYF	TRBJ2-4	-	TRBV27	-
TGTGCCAGCAGTTATCTCGGACAGGGGGCCTACAATGAGCAGTTCTTC	CASSYLGQGAYNEQFF	TRBJ2-1	few	TRBV6-5	TRBD1
TGTGCTAGTGGGGGACTAGCGGGTTCTAGCTCCTACAATGAGCAGTTCTTC	CASGGLAGSSSYNEQFF	TRBJ2-1	many	TRBV12-5	TRBD2
TGTGCCAGCAGCCGACAGGAGGCTAACTATGGCTACACCTTC	CASSRQEANYGYTF	TRBJ1-2	-	TRBV7-2	-
TGTGCCAGTAGTAGGGCACAGGGGGCCGATCAGCCCCAGCATTTT	CASSRAQGADQPQHF	TRBJ1-5	few	TRBV19	TRBD1
TGTGCCAGCGAGTCCGACAGGGCAATACCCTACGAGCAGTACTTC	CASESDRAIPYEQYF	TRBJ2-7	many	TRBV2	TRBD1
TGTGTCAGCAGCCGAGGACAGCTCTCCTTCTATGGCTACACCTTC	CVSSRGQLSFYGYTF	TRBJ1-2	-	TRBV28	-
TGTGCCAGCAGCTTACGGCTAGCGGGGGCCCTCCAAGAGACCCAGTACTTC	CASSLRLAGALQETQYF	TRBJ2-5	few	TRBV7-8	TRBD2
TGTGCCAGCAGCAAAGGGCTGACCACTCGAGCTTTCTTT	CASSKGLTTRAFF	TRBJ1-1	-	TRBV5-6	-
TGTGCCAGTAGTATCGGGACATCTAGCAATCAGCCCCAGCATTTT	CASSIGTSSNQPQHF	TRBJ1-5	few	TRBV19	-
TGTGCCAGCAGCTTAGAGACCGGGACACCCAATCAGCCCCAGCATTTT	CASSLETGTPNQPQHF	TRBJ1-5	many	TRBV11-2	-
TGCGCCAGCAGCCAAGATGGCATCATGAACACTGAAGCTTTCTTT	CASSQDGIMNTEAFF	TRBJ1-1	-	TRBV4-1	-
TGCGCCAGCAGCCAAGATCGGACAAACAATGAGCAGTTCTTC	CASSQDRTNNEQFF	TRBJ2-1	-	TRBV4-1	-
TGCGCCAGCAGCCTTTTTAGCCCAGATACGCAGTATTTT	CASSLFSPDTQYF	TRBJ2-3	many	TRBV5-1	-
TGTGCCAGCAGCCGCGAGGGTATTTATGGCTACACCTTC	CASSREGIYGYTF	TRBJ1-2	many	TRBV5-4	-
TGTGCCAGCAGCTCTTCCGGTGCCAGAGCCAACTACGAGCAGTACTTC	CASSSSGARANYEQYF	TRBJ2-7	many	TRBV7-9	-
TGTGCCAGCAGCCCTTCGGGACTTTCGAACACCGGGGAGCTGTTTTTT	CASSPSGLSNTGELFF	TRBJ2-2	many	TRBV11-1	-
TGTGCCAGCAGTGAACGGGGCCCGTCCTATAATTCACCCCTCCACTTT	CASSERGPSYNSPLHF	TRBJ1-6	-	TRBV6-1	-
TGTGCCATCAGTGAGGGGAAGCGGGAGGGCCGCGATGAGCAGTTCTTC	CAISEGKREGRDEQFF	TRBJ2-1	-	TRBV10-3	TRBD2
TGCAGTGCTAGAGTCGGGGGACAGGGGCGGTTCTTC	CSARVGGQGRFF	TRBJ2-1	few	TRBV20-1	TRBD1
TGCAGCGTTGTAAACAGGGAGGGTTCTGAAGCTTTCTTT	CSVVNREGSEAFF	TRBJ1-1	few	TRBV29-1	-
TGTGCCAGCAGCCAAGATAGCGGGGGAAAAGAGACCCAGTACTTC	CASSQDSGGKETQYF	TRBJ2-5	once	TRBV3-1	TRBD2
TGCGCCAGCAGCTTGGCCCAGGGGTTCTACAATGAGCAGTTCTTC	CASSLAQGFYNEQFF	TRBJ2-1	few	TRBV5-1	-
TGCAGTGTAAGAAGTAGGACTAGCGGGATCTACGAGCAGTACTTC	CSVRSRTSGIYEQYF	TRBJ2-7	many	TRBV20-1	TRBD2
TGTGCCAGCTCACGACTAGACCAAGAGACCCAGTACTTC	CASSRLDQETQYF	TRBJ2-5	many	TRBV18	-
TGTGCCAGCCTGGGACAGTTATACAATTCACCCCTCCACTTT	CASLGQLYNSPLHF	TRBJ1-6	-	TRBV28	TRBD1
TGCGCCAGCAGCGGACAGGGGGCCCGGACCGATGAGCAGTTCTTC	CASSGQGARTDEQFF	TRBJ2-1	-	TRBV5-1	TRBD1
TGTGCCAGCAACCCCGGGACAGGATCGTACAATGAGCAGTTCTTC	CASNPGTGSYNEQFF	TRBJ2-1	few	TRBV5-4	TRBD1
TGTGCCAGCAGTTTAGAGGTCGCCCAAGAGACCCAGTACTTC	CASSLEVAQETQYF	TRBJ2-5	-	TRBV12-3/TRBV12-4	-
TGTGCCAGCAGCTTAACTAGCGGGGGGGTACCCCAGTACTTC	CASSLTSGGVPQYF	TRBJ2-5	-	TRBV11-2	TRBD2
TGTGCCAGCAGTTTTCAGGAGTACACTGAAGCTTTCTTT	CASSFQEYTEAFF	TRBJ1-1	-	TRBV7-9	-
TGTGCCAGCAGCGGAGGTCTGGGAGAGACCCAGTACTTC	CASSGGLGETQYF	TRBJ2-5	many	TRBV2	-